This TCR beta chain was sequenced during a study of shared clonotypes between healthy human individuals. Libraries were prepared by immunoSEQ multiplex PCR; TCRdb keeps only in-frame clonotypes and omits some of them. The sample shows under 2.5 million clones, just under 95% of them seen only once. Germline CDR1 is SGHRS and CDR2 is YFSETQ. CDR3 length: 15 residues. V was clipped by 4 bases and J by 5 bases; unmatched bases: 10. The receptor was derived from a man younger than 30 in good health. Some clones in this sample may be carry-over from other donors' samples. The chain has TRBV5-1 and TRBJ2-7; 9 bases align to TRBD1. Sequenced: naive CD4+ T cells from PBMCs. Specified subset: CD45RA+ positively selected. CDR3 bases: TGCGCCAGCAGCCCGACCGGGACAGGGCGCCACGAGCAGTACTTC. Translating it yields CASSPTGTGRHEQYF.